This T cell receptor beta chain is drawn from a study of T cells in Graves' hyperthyroidism and ophthalmopathy. Germline CDR1 SGHDN, CDR2 FVKESK. V lost 4 bases, J lost 8 bases, and 14 bases lay in between. CDR3 length: 14 residues. The sample, blood from the first hyperthyroidism diagnosis, precedes any ophthalmopathy symptoms. The PBMCs had their origin in 10 ml of fresh peripheral blood. Study results and limitations: Ophthalmopathy could be told apart from stable hyperthyroidism with a 13 V-J model.

A note on this clonotype: Its antigen is not known.

The CDR3 regions of TCR beta were amplified from RNA transcripts. The HTBI primer set was used in a first-round RT-PCR of the TCR CDR3. TCRdb re-called the multiplex PCR reads with MiXCR, one entry per CDR3 protein. The sample has approximately 620,000 distinct CDR3 sequences, approximately 14% seen once. Sequenced sample: blood. V is TRBV14 and J is TRBJ2-2, with a tentative D call TRBD1 (5 bases). This TCR was sampled from a woman in her 30s with Graves' hyperthyroidism that later progressed to Graves' ophthalmopathy. CDR3 amino acids: CASSREVAGGELFF. CDR3 nucleotide sequence: TGTGCCAGCAGCCGAGAAGTCGCAGGGGGGGAGCTGTTTTTT. The full variable domain, in which reference TRBV14 and TRBJ2-2 provide the parts outside the CDR3, is EAGVTQFPSHSVIEKGQTVTLRCDPISGHDNLYWYRRVMGKEIKFLLHFVKESKQDESGMPNNRFLAERTGGTYSTLKVQPAELEDSGVYFCASSREVAGGELFFGEGSRLTVL.